The 20 T cell receptor beta chains below all came from one sample that was sequenced in a study of PD-1 blockade in classical Hodgkin lymphoma. Brentuximab vedotin exposure varied, and every patient relapsed after autologous stem cell transplantation. Clones were sequenced by immunoSEQ multiplex PCR, and TCRdb holds only the in-frame ones, with some missing. The sample shows about 61,000 clones, approximately 92% of them seen only once. The sequencing used peripheral blood mononuclear cells (PBMCs), collected at baseline. Receptors were obtained from a human donor with classical Hodgkin lymphoma.

The genes are TRBV6-1 and TRBJ2-1, with D possibly matching TRBD2 (6 bases). This CDR3 comprises 16 residues. V was cut by 4 bases and J by 0 bases, with 13 bases left in between. Germline lookup yields CDR1 MNHNS and CDR2 SASEGT. Here the CDR3 reads CASSATSGVSYNEQFF. CDR3 in DNA: TGTGCCAGCAGTGCAACATCGGGGGTCTCCTACAATGAGCAGTTCTTC.

The gene calls are TRBV12-5 and TRBJ1-1, with 9 bases that match TRBD1. The CDR3 has 16 amino acids. Germline V gives CDR1 LGHNT, CDR2 FRNRAP. Trimming cost V 1 base and J 5 bases; bases outside gene matches: 8. DNA for the CDR3: TGTGCTAGTGGTTTGGGAGGGGGACAGGGAGGGACTGAAGCTTTCTTT. This sequence encodes CASGLGGGQGGTEAFF.

The rearrangement uses TRBV7-2 and TRBJ2-5; 9 bases are a match to TRBD2. This CDR3 region has 15 residues. V gave up 4 bases and J gave up 4 bases; unmatched junction bases: 7. Germline V lookup: CDR1 SGHTA, CDR2 FQGNSA. CDR3 amino acids: CASSSAGGRSETQYF. CDR3 in DNA: TGTGCCAGCAGCTCGGCGGGGGGGCGGTCAGAGACCCAGTACTTC. The complete variable domain, with remaining parts taken from reference TRBV7-2 and TRBJ2-5, reads GAGVSQSPSNKVTEKGKDVELRCDPISGHTALYWYRQSLGQGLEFLIYFQGNSAPDKSGLPSDRFSAERTGGSVSTLTIQRTQQEDSAVYLCASSSAGGRSETQYFGPGTRLLVL.

In its sample, this clone was seen once. The chain employs TRBV2 and TRBJ2-3, with 7 positions matching TRBD1. The CDR3 extends over 17 amino acids. CDR1 is SNHLY, CDR2 FYNNEI, per germline. V shed 6 bases, J shed 4 bases, and the junction held 16 bases outside the gene matches. CDR3 DNA: TGTGCCAGCAGCCGGGACAGACAGACCATCGGTCCAGATACGCAGTATTTT. Its translation is CASSRDRQTIGPDTQYF.

The rearrangement joins TRBV9 to TRBJ2-3, with 7 bases matching TRBD2. V shed 2 bases and J 2 bases; nucleotides not matched to a gene: 8. Germline assignment: CDR1 SGDLS and CDR2 YYNGEE. CDR3 length equals 16 residues. The CDR3 reads CASSVGWGGYTDTQYF. In DNA, the CDR3 is TGTGCCAGCAGCGTCGGGTGGGGGGGTTACACAGATACGCAGTATTTT.

The V and J genes are TRBV4-1 and TRBJ2-2; no reliable D call. The CDR3 length is 10 residues. V dropped 4 bases and J dropped 10 bases, with 4 bases sitting between them. CDR1 is MGHRA and CDR2 is YSYEKL in the germline V gene. CDR3 sequence: CASSRPELFF. In DNA, the CDR3 is TGCGCCAGCAGCCGTCCGGAGCTGTTTTTT.

The gene calls are TRBV6-6 and TRBJ1-5; D unclear. V lost 0 bases to trimming and J lost 8 bases, with 8 bases between them. This CDR3 has 13 amino acids. Per germline, CDR1 MNHNY and CDR2 SVGAGI (reference sequence). DNA for the CDR3: TGTGCCAGCAGTTACTCGAGTAGAGAGCCCCAGCATTTT. This encodes CASSYSSREPQHF.

A single count supports this clone. The chain has TRBV6-5 and TRBJ1-2; TRBD1 might be the D (5 bases). Trimming took 7 bases from V and 5 from J, leaving 8 bases between them. Germline CDR1 MNHEY, CDR2 SVGAGI. This CDR3 comprises 11 residues. CDR3 bases: TGTGCCAGCACGGGGGGGTATGGCTACACCTTC. This encodes CASTGGYGYTF.

This chain joins TRBV5-4 and TRBJ2-7, with 8 bases aligning to TRBD2. The CDR3 is 15 amino acids. Per germline, CDR1 SGHNT and CDR2 YYREEE (reference sequence). The V segment lost 0 bases and the J segment 4 bases; nucleotides outside the gene matches: 6. This chain's CDR3 is CASSLEAGVPYEQYF. CDR3 bases: TGTGCCAGCAGCTTGGAAGCGGGGGTTCCGTACGAGCAGTACTTC.

The CDR3 nucleotides are TGTGCCAGCAGCCAAGAGAGTAGCGGCTCTGAAGCTTTCTTT. This gives the protein CASSQESSGSEAFF. The chain is built from TRBV14 and TRBJ1-1; unclear D gene. In germline, CDR1 is SGHDN, CDR2 FVKESK. Between the trimmed V and J ends, which lost 0 bases and 6 bases, there was a span of 11 bases. The CDR3 is 14 amino acids.

The chain carries TRBV2 and TRBJ1-2; D is undetermined. The CDR3 length is 12 residues. V lost 6 bases, J lost 3 bases, and 8 bases lay in between. Per the germline V gene, CDR1 is SNHLY and CDR2 is FYNNEI. In nucleotides, the CDR3 is TGTGCCAGCAGCAGCAACGACTATGGCTACACCTTC. Translated: CASSSNDYGYTF.

The V call is TRBV19, the J call TRBJ2-2; D call uncertain. V lost 5 bases and J lost 5, with 6 bases in between. The CDR3 loop spans 12 amino acids. Germline V gene data show CDR1 as LNHDA and CDR2 as SQIVND (reference sequence). CDR3 sequence reads: CASSFKTGELFF. The DNA for the CDR3 is TGTGCCAGTAGTTTCAAAACCGGGGAGCTGTTTTTT.

The genes are TRBV4-1 and TRBJ2-7, with no clear D. CDR3 length: 13 residues. V dropped 0 bases and J dropped 4 bases, with 7 bases sitting between them. Germline CDR1 MGHRA, CDR2 YSYEKL. The CDR3 DNA reads TGCGCCAGCAGCCAAGATGTGGCATACGAGCAGTACTTC. Encoded protein: CASSQDVAYEQYF.

V gene TRBV7-9 combines with J gene TRBJ1-1; TRBD1 is a possible D gene (5 bases). V was trimmed by 4 bases and J by 2 bases, leaving 14 bases between them. In germline, CDR1 is SEHNR, CDR2 FQNEAQ (reference sequence). The CDR3 has 15 amino acids. For the CDR3, the DNA is TGTGCCAGCAGCTCTTCGTACTGGGACAACACTGAAGCTTTCTTT. Protein sequence: CASSSSYWDNTEAFF.

The gene calls are TRBV19 and TRBJ2-2, with 9 bases aligning to TRBD2. This CDR3 is built from 17 residues. Trimming at V came to 3 bases and at J to 5 bases, leaving 10 bases not matched to a gene. Per germline, CDR1 LNHDA and CDR2 SQIVND (reference sequence). The CDR3 region has the DNA TGTGCCAGTAGTATCTTTGCGGGCGGGGGGGCGACCGGGGAGCTGTTTTTT. This gives the protein CASSIFAGGGATGELFF. Based on the CDR3 plus reference TRBV19 and TRBJ2-2, the full variable domain is DGGITQSPKYLFRKEGQNVTLSCEQNLNHDAMYWYRQDPGQGLRLIYYSQIVNDFQKGDIAEGYSVSREKKESFPLTVTSAQKNPTAFYLCASSIFAGGGATGELFFGEGSRLTVL.

The rearrangement uses TRBV14 and TRBJ1-1, with 9 bases lining up with TRBD1. The J segment lost 4 bases and the V segment lost 6 bases, leaving 6 bases of the junction unmatched. Germline V gives CDR1 SGHDN, CDR2 FVKESK. The CDR3 sequence is 14 residues long. The CDR3 loop reads CASRNTGGPTEAFF. Written as DNA, the CDR3 is TGTGCCAGCAGAAACACAGGGGGCCCCACTGAAGCTTTCTTT. Full variable domain (missing parts from reference TRBV14 and TRBJ1-1): EAGVTQFPSHSVIEKGQTVTLRCDPISGHDNLYWYRRVMGKEIKFLLHFVKESKQDESGMPNNRFLAERTGGTYSTLKVQPAELEDSGVYFCASRNTGGPTEAFFGQGTRLTVV.

The rearrangement joins TRBV7-9 to TRBJ2-7, with D maybe TRBD1 (6 bases). The CDR3 spans 14 residues. Trimming shortened V by 5 bases and J by 3 bases, and 14 bases separated the two germline ends. Germline assignment: CDR1 SEHNR and CDR2 FQNEAQ (reference sequence). The CDR3 loop is CASSHPPDSYEQYF. The CDR3 bases are TGTGCCAGCAGCCACCCTCCGGACAGCTACGAGCAGTACTTC.

The chain recombines TRBV29-1 with TRBJ1-1; D remains unclear. The CDR3 is made up of 12 amino acids. Germline assignment: CDR1 SQVTM and CDR2 ANQGSEA. Trimming left V 5 bases short and J 0 bases short, with 7 bases between. CDR3 amino acids: CSVSPMNTEAFF. The CDR3 DNA reads TGCAGCGTTTCCCCGATGAACACTGAAGCTTTCTTT. Based on the CDR3 plus reference TRBV29-1 and TRBJ1-1, the full variable domain is SAVISQKPSRDICQRGTSLTIQCQVDSQVTMMFWYRQQPGQSLTLIATANQGSEATYESGFVIDKFPISRPNLTFSTLTVSNMSPEDSSIYLCSVSPMNTEAFFGQGTRLTVV.

The rearrangement uses TRBV30 and TRBJ2-7, with a possible D match to TRBD1 (6 bases). The length of the CDR3 is 11 residues. The germline gives CDR1 GTSNPN, CDR2 SVGIG (reference sequence). V was trimmed by 6 bases and J by 5 bases, leaving 11 bases between them. The CDR3 DNA sequence: TGTGCCTGCGTTACAGGGAACGAGCAGTACTTC. Translation gives CACVTGNEQYF.

A single count supports this clone. The chain links TRBV6-1 to TRBJ1-6; 10 bases are a match to TRBD1. Trimming took 5 bases from V and 5 from J; bases not matched to a gene: 3. The CDR3 covers 15 residues. Germline V gene data show CDR1 as MNHNS and CDR2 as SASEGT. CDR3: CASSQGTGDNSPLHF. The DNA of the CDR3 is TGTGCCAGCAGTCAAGGGACAGGGGATAATTCACCCCTCCACTTT.